This TCR beta chain was retrieved from a study of blood T cell repertoires in COVID-19. Study background: Italy, Spain and the United States were the sources of the convalescent and acute COVID-19 samples. The cDNA or gDNA used as material had been derived from T cells, B-cell-depleted T cells, or PBMCs.

The length of the CDR3 is 15 residues. Looked up from germline, CDR1 is MDHEN and CDR2 is SYDVKM. V was cut by 6 bases and J by 0 bases, with 15 bases left in between. Measured with immunoSEQ multiplex PCR; TCRdb has only the in-frame clones, and not every one. Of approximately 160,000 clones listed, 70% to 90% were seen once; the top ten hold approximately 10%. Input material: peripheral blood. This clonotype was obtained from a human donor in a cohort sampled during active COVID-19. This chain connects TRBV28 to TRBJ2-7, with D perhaps TRBD2 (7 bases). CDR3 sequence reads: CASRPGEGHSYEQYF. In DNA form, the CDR3 reads TGTGCCAGCAGGCCGGGGGAGGGACACTCCTACGAGCAGTACTTC.